Listed below are T cell receptor beta chains from one sample, sequenced in a study of T cell responses to AZD1222 COVID-19 vaccine. Method: immunoSEQ multiplex PCR; TCRdb's copy keeps in-frame clones and lacks some. This table has 200,000 or so clones, about nine tenths appearing once. Sequencing was performed on peripheral blood, taken on day 0 of AZD1222 vaccination. Receptors originate from an adult in good health. Each CDR3 is given without its conserved first and last residue. Each record gives: CDR3 length, V gene, J gene, D gene, CDR3 protein. D genes are given only for firm matches.

13,TRBV7-3,TRBJ2-3,TRBD1,ASSTGGAFGDTQY
12,TRBV3-1/TRBV3-2,TRBJ1-5,-,ASSPLSGDQPQH
13,TRBV27,TRBJ2-7,TRBD1,ASGDGTAKDYEQY
13,TRBV11-2,TRBJ1-5,-,ASSQSTGVYQPQH
10,TRBV7-8,TRBJ1-5,-,ASSPSWGAQH
13,TRBV5-1,TRBJ1-1,TRBD1,ASSFNQGGNTEAF
14,TRBV7-2,TRBJ2-5,-,ASSLNPSPSQETQY
13,TRBV11-2,TRBJ1-6,-,ASSLRSSYNSPLH
12,TRBV6-6,TRBJ1-4,-,ASSYTQGGEKLF
11,TRBV2,TRBJ1-5,-,ASSEGRRQPQH
11,TRBV19,TRBJ1-6,-,ASTSRADSPLH
11,TRBV29-1,TRBJ2-7,-,SVDRDGTYEQY
12,TRBV7-2,TRBJ1-2,TRBD1,ASSLDRGDYGYT
14,TRBV19,TRBJ1-6,-,ASRTLESSYNSPLH
12,TRBV18,TRBJ2-7,-,ASSSSHSSYEQY
13,TRBV7-9,TRBJ1-5,TRBD1,ASSGTAGSNQPQH
13,TRBV19,TRBJ1-5,-,ASSLGQSFNQPQH
11,TRBV28,TRBJ1-4,TRBD1,ASRGTVGGKLF
10,TRBV29-1,TRBJ1-5,-,SVGEGDQPQH
13,TRBV10-3,TRBJ2-2,TRBD1,ATSDRAVDTGELF
13,TRBV19,TRBJ2-2,TRBD2,ASIPRGGPTGELF
12,TRBV19,TRBJ1-2,-,ASSIAQKQGGYT
13,TRBV28,TRBJ1-5,TRBD1,ASREGQGSNQPQH
13,TRBV4-3,TRBJ1-6,-,ASSQEWRAGSPLH
13,TRBV18,TRBJ2-2,TRBD1,ASAYGTGITGELF
12,TRBV30,TRBJ2-7,-,AWSIPGLFYEQY
15,TRBV5-1,TRBJ2-3,TRBD2,ASASPTSGGKTDTQY
13,TRBV6-7,TRBJ1-2,-,ASSYSRQFNYGYT
11,TRBV5-1,TRBJ1-2,-,ASSADSNYGYT
10,TRBV28,TRBJ2-5,-,ASSRGKETQY
15,TRBV19,TRBJ2-1,TRBD2,ASSIPRTSGGRGEQF
14,TRBV11-2,TRBJ1-2,-,ASSLVRTVANYGYT
10,TRBV3-1/TRBV3-2,TRBJ2-7,-,ASSQESYEQY
12,TRBV28,TRBJ1-5,-,ASSYPSREQPQH
12,TRBV6-2/TRBV6-3,TRBJ1-5,-,ASSDGGEGQPQH
12,TRBV5-1,TRBJ1-2,-,ASSLAGAGHGYT
14,TRBV10-3,TRBJ1-5,-,AISESSRSSNQPQH
7,TRBV11-1,TRBJ2-7,-,APPYEQY
14,TRBV6-4,TRBJ1-3,-,ASRTGTHVSGNTIY
15,TRBV4-1,TRBJ2-5,TRBD2,ASSQPGGGPYQETQY
13,TRBV28,TRBJ2-7,TRBD2,ASSKQLAGRYEQY
12,TRBV7-9,TRBJ1-6,-,ASSLTWGGSPLH
13,TRBV11-2,TRBJ2-7,-,ASSSAPGQKYEQY
13,TRBV5-1,TRBJ2-2,-,ASSLGRVNTGELF
13,TRBV18,TRBJ2-2,TRBD2,ASSPASGNTGELF
10,TRBV30,TRBJ2-5,-,AWSGDQETQY
13,TRBV20-1,TRBJ1-6,-,SASRDGGSNSPLH
11,TRBV3-1/TRBV3-2,TRBJ1-2,TRBD1,ASSLTGVKGYT
12,TRBV7-9,TRBJ2-5,-,ASSLGLGQETQY
11,TRBV18,TRBJ1-4,-,ASFRGLNEKLF